This T cell receptor beta chain comes out of a study of PD-1 blockade in classical Hodgkin lymphoma. General study results and limits: Baseline TCR diversity was reportedly lower in newly diagnosed patients than in healthy donors. It was reported as lower still in relapsed/refractory patients.

Time point specified: cycle 4 day 1 (C4D1), after five to seven weeks of nivolumab. Relapses following autologous stem cell transplantation were seen in all patients, with brentuximab vedotin exposure varying. Here immunoSEQ multiplex PCR was the method, and the copy in TCRdb shows in-frame clones only, minus some. Here the sample spans 31,000 or so clones, 81% being singletons. V lost 5 bases to trimming and J lost 0 bases; unmatched junction nucleotides: 8. Germline V gives CDR1 MDHEN, CDR2 SYDVKM. The CDR3 is 17 residues long. On this clone itself: The antigen remains unidentified.

This TCR was sampled from a human donor with classical Hodgkin lymphoma. The chain recombines TRBV28 with TRBJ1-4; 8 bases are a match to TRBD1. The material sequenced was peripheral blood mononuclear cells (PBMCs), taken before the fourth cycle of nivolumab. The CDR3 here is CASSQDRGWATNEKLFF. As DNA, the CDR3 is TGTGCCAGCAGTCAAGACAGGGGATGGGCAACTAATGAAAAACTGTTTTTT.